The clone carrying this T cell receptor beta chain has ten or more counts. As yet, its antigen is unknown. TCRdb reprocessed the reads via MiXCR and lists one record per CDR3 protein. The data show about 250,000 distinct CDR3 sequences, approximately 7% seen once. These data are taken from a study of T cell repertoires in cytomegalovirus infection. Study background: CMV infection and matching HLA type were both indicated by public TCR beta signatures. Study findings and constraints: Dominating the ex vivo response were HLA-C-restricted CMV-specific TCR beta clonotypes.

CDR3 size: 16 residues. J was trimmed by 6 bases and V by 3 bases; bases with no gene match: 14. Germline values: CDR1 DFQATT, CDR2 SNEGSKA (reference sequence). This sequence was found in a human donor in good health (CMV status not recorded). Some clones in this sample may be carry-over from other donors' samples. The V gene is TRBV20-1, the J gene TRBJ2-1, with 7 bases that match TRBD1. The source material was PBMCs. CDR3 in amino acids: CSASRFTGTVFNEQFF. For the CDR3, the DNA is TGCAGTGCTAGCCGATTTACCGGGACAGTCTTCAATGAGCAGTTCTTC.